These 2 T cell receptor beta chains came from one sample sequenced in a study of shared T cell receptors in the human thymus. Produced via immunoSEQ multiplex PCR; TCRdb's table is partial and in-frame only. The sample consists of hundreds of thousands of clones, roughly 90% of them appearing once. Separately, the same data were catalogued under a study of human thymus T cells.

Sequencing used thymocytes. These receptors all come from a boy under three years old with a congenital heart defect.

The V and J genes are TRBV28 and TRBJ2-7; 12 bases are shared with TRBD2. V gave up 5 bases and J gave up 3 bases; unmatched junction bases: 11. CDR3 length: 17 residues. Germline V CDR1 and CDR2: MDHEN, SYDVKM. The CDR3 here is CASSHYMTSGGFYEQYF. The DNA for the CDR3 is TGTGCCAGCAGTCATTATATGACTAGCGGGGGTTTCTACGAGCAGTACTTC.

The CDR3 loop reads CASSITRDRVWRTEAFF. CDR3 sequence (DNA): TGTGCCAGCAGTATAACCCGGGACAGGGTGTGGCGCACTGAAGCTTTCTTT. This chain uses TRBV27 with TRBJ1-1; 9 bases align to TRBD1. CDR1 and CDR2 from the germline V gene are MNHEY and SMNVEV (reference sequence). This CDR3 is built from 17 residues. V trimming: 5 bases; J trimming: 4 bases; junction bases outside the gene matches: 14.